This T cell receptor (beta chain) was identified in a study of cytomegalovirus exposure and HLA in healthy donors. Notes on the study in general: Confirmation in vitro established that a few CMV-associated chains were specific for CMV antigens.

This clone was seen a single time. What it recognizes is unknown. The CDR3 is 16 residues long. CDR1 is MNHEY, CDR2 SMNVEV, per germline (reference sequence). The V gene lost 1 base and the J gene lost 0 bases, with 11 bases spanning the gap. Repertoires were generated with immunoSEQ multiplex PCR, while TCRdb's copy carries only in-frame clones and drops some. The sample has 200,000 to 250,000 clones; roughly 83% are singletons. The sequencing input was PBMCs. The chain uses TRBV27 and TRBJ2-3, with a tentative D call TRBD1 (5 bases). This sequence originates from a woman between 25 and 40 years old in good health and CMV-seropositive. The CDR3 DNA follows: TGTGCCAGCAGTTTATTGACAGACCCTAGCACAGATACGCAGTATTTT. As protein: CASSLLTDPSTDTQYF.